The 26 T cell receptor beta chains below all came from one sample that was sequenced in a study of shared clonotypes between healthy human individuals. CD8 cells regarded as naive lacked CD45RO, were positively chosen for CCR7, and omitted terminally differentiated effector memory CD45RA+ cells. Sequencing used immunoSEQ multiplex PCR; TCRdb keeps in-frame clones, though not all of them. The repertoire holds around 2.1 million clones, with more than 85% as singletons. Sequencing input: naive CD8+ T cells from PBMCs. Receptors were obtained from a man between 18 and 29 years old in good health. Some clones in this sample may be carry-over from other donors' samples.

This chain connects TRBV2 to TRBJ1-1; TRBD1 aligns across 8 bases. The ends lost 2 bases at V and 7 bases at J; junction bases unmatched: 12. The CDR3 is made up of 16 amino acids. Germline-derived CDR1 and CDR2 are SNHLY and FYNNEI. The CDR3 here is CASSELSGGVYGEAFF. The DNA of the CDR3 is TGTGCCAGCAGTGAATTATCAGGGGGCGTCTATGGTGAAGCTTTCTTT.

The CDR3 reads CASNSGSRVDTQYF. The CDR3 DNA is TGTGCCAGTAATAGCGGGAGTAGGGTAGATACGCAGTATTTT. This chain connects TRBV9 to TRBJ2-3; TRBD2 aligns across 9 bases. V shed 8 bases, J shed 5 bases, and the junction held 9 bases outside the gene matches. The CDR3 consists of 14 residues. Germline V lookup: CDR1 SGDLS, CDR2 YYNGEE.

This chain connects TRBV5-6 to TRBJ2-2; no clear D. The CDR3 is made up of 12 amino acids. Trimming took 1 base from V and 5 from J, leaving 3 bases between them. Germline V CDR1 and CDR2: SGHDT, YYEEEE. CDR3 residues: CASSLQTGELFF. CDR3 nucleotides: TGTGCCAGCAGCTTGCAAACCGGGGAGCTGTTTTTT.

This clone was counted a single time. V usage is TRBV19 and J usage is TRBJ1-1; D is unclear. Trimming removed 4 bases at V and 2 bases at J, with 14 bases between. The CDR3 length is 15 residues. CDR1 is LNHDA and CDR2 is SQIVND in the germline V gene (reference sequence). The CDR3 nucleotides read TGTGCCAGTAGTACCGACACCGAGGCAAACACTGAAGCTTTCTTT. Protein sequence: CASSTDTEANTEAFF.

This clone came up once. The chain links TRBV6-6 to TRBJ1-5, with unresolved D. This CDR3 is 15 amino acids long. From germline, CDR1 is MNHNY and CDR2 SVGAGI (reference sequence). V was cut by 0 bases and J by 4 bases, with 10 bases left in between. CDR3 nucleotide sequence: TGTGCCAGCAGTTACTCAGCCCACCGGAATCAGCCCCAGCATTTT. Translated, it gives CASSYSAHRNQPQHF.

This clone was counted once. V is TRBV7-2 and J is TRBJ1-1; D gene uncertain. The CDR3 is made up of 13 amino acids. Per germline, CDR1 SGHTA and CDR2 FQGNSA. With 6 bases removed from V and 0 bases from J, the gap between germline ends came to 8 bases. The CDR3 DNA is TGTGCCAGCAGTTTGATAATGAACACTGAAGCTTTCTTT. Its protein product is CASSLIMNTEAFF.

The rearrangement links TRBV15 to TRBJ2-7; 12 positions agree with TRBD2. The ends lost 2 bases at V and 2 bases at J; junction bases unmatched: 4. Per the germline V gene, CDR1 is LNHNV and CDR2 is YYDKDF (reference sequence). There are 16 residues in the CDR3. The CDR3 region has the DNA TGTGCCACCAGCAGACTAGCGGGAGGGCCGGCCTACGAGCAGTACTTC. This sequence encodes CATSRLAGGPAYEQYF.

J is TRBJ1-5 and V is TRBV7-2; D gene ambiguous. V shed 3 bases and J shed 0 bases, with 12 bases lying between them. Germline lookup yields CDR1 SGHTA and CDR2 FQGNSA. The CDR3 is 16 amino acids. CDR3 region: CASSFARPGSNQPQHF. The CDR3, as DNA: TGTGCCAGCAGCTTCGCCCGGCCGGGTAGCAATCAGCCCCAGCATTTT.

CDR3 residues: CASSSRDRSYNEQFF. The CDR3 DNA reads as TGTGCCAGCAGCTCCAGGGATCGCTCCTACAATGAGCAGTTCTTC. The rearrangement joins TRBV13 to TRBJ2-1, with D perhaps TRBD1 (5 bases). V lost 4 bases and J lost 0, with 10 bases in between. Germline values: CDR1 PRHDT, CDR2 FYEKMQ (reference sequence). CDR3 size: 15 residues.

As concerns this clone: Other DNA sequences in the sample encode the same CDR3. The chain has TRBV9 and TRBJ2-1; 7 bases are shared with TRBD1. Germline V gives CDR1 SGDLS, CDR2 YYNGEE. The CDR3 totals 15 residues. V lost 0 bases, J lost 0 bases, and 0 bases stayed unmatched. CDR3 sequence: CASSVDRGSYNEQFF. For the CDR3, the DNA is TGTGCCAGCAGCGTAGACAGGGGCTCCTACAATGAGCAGTTCTTC. The variable domain in full, completed from reference TRBV9 and TRBJ2-1, reads DSGVTQTPKHLITATGQRVTLRCSPRSGDLSVYWYQQSLDQGLQFLIQYYNGEERAKGNILERFSAQQFPDLHSELNLSSLELGDSALYFCASSVDRGSYNEQFFGPGTRLTVL.

The chain is built from TRBV5-6 and TRBJ2-7, with TRBD1 identical over 9 bases. The CDR3 totals 13 residues. V lost 3 bases to trimming and J lost 5 bases; unmatched junction nucleotides: 3. CDR1 is SGHDT and CDR2 is YYEEEE in the germline V gene. CDR3 amino acids: CASSWGQGDEQYF. The DNA for the CDR3 is TGTGCCAGCAGCTGGGGACAGGGAGACGAGCAGTACTTC.

The gene calls are TRBV19 and TRBJ2-3; 12 bases align to TRBD2. Trimming took 4 bases from V and 5 from J; bases not matched to a gene: 7. Germline V gene sequence: CDR1 LNHDA, CDR2 SQIVND (reference sequence). This CDR3 has 16 residues. This CDR3 is CASSTLAGGVRDTQYF. As DNA, the CDR3 is TGTGCCAGTAGTACACTAGCGGGAGGTGTAAGAGATACGCAGTATTTT.

V gene TRBV7-9 combines with J gene TRBJ2-6; D uncertain. CDR1 is SEHNR, CDR2 FQNEAQ, per germline (reference sequence). Trimming stripped 3 bases from V and 0 bases from J, with 12 bases between. CDR3 length: 17 amino acids. The CDR3: CASSLKVDHSGANVLTF. In DNA form, the CDR3 reads TGTGCCAGCAGCTTGAAAGTGGACCACTCTGGGGCCAACGTCCTGACTTTC.

This clone has a single count. V gene TRBV13 combines with J gene TRBJ1-2; D possibly corresponds to TRBD1 (5 bases). The CDR3 runs to 15 residues. In germline, CDR1 is PRHDT, CDR2 FYEKMQ (reference sequence). Trimming left V 3 bases short and J 4 bases short, with 15 bases between. The CDR3 loop is CASSFISGGTYGYTF. CDR3 DNA: TGTGCCAGCAGCTTTATTAGTGGGGGGACCTATGGCTACACCTTC.

The V gene is TRBV19, the J gene TRBJ1-2; D unclear. Per germline, CDR1 LNHDA and CDR2 SQIVND (reference sequence). The CDR3 spans 12 residues. Trimming took 6 bases from V and 6 from J, leaving 11 bases between them. The CDR3 loop is CASRQGFNGYTF. As DNA, the CDR3 is TGTGCCAGTAGGCAAGGCTTCAATGGCTACACCTTC.

This chain links TRBV28 with TRBJ1-4; D remains unclear. Trimming left V 6 bases short and J 0 bases short, with 8 bases between. There are 14 residues in the CDR3. Germline values: CDR1 MDHEN, CDR2 SYDVKM. CDR3 nucleotide sequence: TGTGCCAGCAGGGGGAGTGCAACTAATGAAAAACTGTTTTTT. Protein sequence: CASRGSATNEKLFF.

The chain links TRBV6-5 to TRBJ1-4; D is uncertain. The CDR3 consists of 15 residues. V lost 6 bases and J 0 bases, leaving 11 bases between the germline ends. CDR1 is MNHEY, CDR2 SVGAGI, per germline. In nucleotides, the CDR3 is TGTGCCAGCAGCGCCCGGCCCTCAACTAATGAAAAACTGTTTTTT. Its protein is CASSARPSTNEKLFF.

The chain recombines TRBV14 with TRBJ2-5; the match to TRBD2 covers 12 bases. V lost 3 bases, J lost 5 bases, and 10 bases stayed unmatched. The CDR3 runs 17 residues. Germline V gives CDR1 SGHDN, CDR2 FVKESK. The CDR3 DNA reads as TGTGCCAGCAGCCATCTCGCTAGCGGGAGGGCCTGGGAGACCCAGTACTTC. As protein: CASSHLASGRAWETQYF. Combining the CDR3 with reference TRBV14 and TRBJ2-5 gives the whole variable domain EAGVTQFPSHSVIEKGQTVTLRCDPISGHDNLYWYRRVMGKEIKFLLHFVKESKQDESGMPNNRFLAERTGGTYSTLKVQPAELEDSGVYFCASSHLASGRAWETQYFGPGTRLLVL.

The chain joins TRBV29-1 to TRBJ2-1, with a tentative D call TRBD2 (6 bases). CDR1 is SQVTM, CDR2 ANQGSEA, per germline. This CDR3 is 15 amino acids long. The V gene lost 0 bases and the J gene lost 7 bases, with 16 bases spanning the gap. Here the CDR3 DNA reads TGCAGCGTTGAAGATCTGGGCGGGAAGGGGAATGAGCAGTTCTTC. Translated: CSVEDLGGKGNEQFF.

The table lists this clone with a few counts. The chain links TRBV7-9 to TRBJ1-1; 7 bases line up with TRBD1. CDR3 length: 12 amino acids. Germline loops: CDR1 SEHNR, CDR2 FQNEAQ (reference sequence). The V segment lost 11 bases and the J segment 1 base; nucleotides outside the gene matches: 4. CDR3 protein: CAVYRGNTEAFF. The CDR3 region has the DNA TGTGCCGTATACAGGGGGAACACTGAAGCTTTCTTT.

The CDR3 is CASSRDGYNEQFF. In nucleotides, the CDR3 is TGTGCCAGCAGTCGAGACGGCTACAATGAGCAGTTCTTC. This sequence joins TRBV6-1 and TRBJ2-1; D unclear. Germline V CDR1 and CDR2: MNHNS, SASEGT. The CDR3 extends over 13 amino acids. The germline V and J ends were trimmed by 5 bases and 3 bases, with 8 bases remaining between them.

Concerning this clone: This specimen includes other DNA sequences encoding the same CDR3. The rearrangement links TRBV30 to TRBJ2-7; D is undetermined. The CDR3 is 13 amino acids. The germline CDR1 and CDR2 sequences are GTSNPN and SVGIG (reference sequence). V was pared by 3 bases and J by 1 base, with 10 bases between. CDR3 DNA: TGTGCCTGGAGCTCCCGTGCATCCTACGAGCAGTACTTC. Amino acid sequence: CAWSSRASYEQYF.

The DNA for the CDR3 is TGTGCCAGCAGCTTAGCGGGCGCCGTACAAGAGACCCAGTACTTC. Protein sequence: CASSLAGAVQETQYF. The chain is built from TRBV7-8 and TRBJ2-5, with unresolved D. Per the germline V gene, CDR1 is SGHVS and CDR2 is FQNEAQ. The CDR3 spans 15 residues. The V and J ends lost 0 bases and 2 bases respectively, with 10 bases between them.

J is TRBJ2-1 and V is TRBV7-9; 11 nucleotides agree with TRBD2. Germline trimming cut 2 bases from V and 5 bases from J; bases unmatched to any gene: 8. Per the germline V gene, CDR1 is SEHNR and CDR2 is FQNEAQ (reference sequence). The CDR3 has 17 amino acids. The CDR3, as DNA: TGTGCCAGCAGCTTAAAAGTAGCGGGAGGGCCCCACAATGAGCAGTTCTTC. Protein: CASSLKVAGGPHNEQFF.

The genes are TRBV28 and TRBJ2-7; 7 positions match TRBD1. The V gene's germline CDR1 is MDHEN and CDR2 SYDVKM. J gave up 0 bases and V 5 bases, and 4 bases lay outside the gene matches. The CDR3 has 14 residues. CDR3 protein: CASSIGQVSYEQYF. CDR3 coding DNA: TGTGCCAGCAGTATAGGACAGGTCTCCTACGAGCAGTACTTC.

V usage is TRBV7-9 and J usage is TRBJ2-3, with D tentatively TRBD2 (6 bases). Per germline, CDR1 SEHNR and CDR2 FQNEAQ (reference sequence). The CDR3 contains 19 residues. The V and J ends lost 8 bases and 9 bases respectively, with 36 bases between them. The CDR3 nucleotides are TGTGCCAGCCTCGGGGGTGTAGCGGAAGGCACAGATATGTGGGAGACGCAGTATTTT. This translates into CASLGGVAEGTDMWETQYF. Full variable domain (missing parts from reference TRBV7-9 and TRBJ2-3): DTGVSQNPRHKITKRGQNVTFRCDPISEHNRLYWYRQTLGQGPEFLTYFQNEAQLEKSRLLSDRFSAERPKGSFSTLEIQRTEQGDSAMYLCASLGGVAEGTDMWETQYFGPGTRLTVL.